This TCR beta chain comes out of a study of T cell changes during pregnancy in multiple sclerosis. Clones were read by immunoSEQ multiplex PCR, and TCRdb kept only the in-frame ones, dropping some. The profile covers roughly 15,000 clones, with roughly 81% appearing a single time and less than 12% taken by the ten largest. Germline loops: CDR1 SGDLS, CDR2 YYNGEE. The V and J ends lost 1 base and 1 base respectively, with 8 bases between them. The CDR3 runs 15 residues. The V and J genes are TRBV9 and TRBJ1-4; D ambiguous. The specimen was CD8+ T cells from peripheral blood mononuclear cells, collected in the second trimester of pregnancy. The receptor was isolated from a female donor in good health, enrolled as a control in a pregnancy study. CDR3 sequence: CASSVHSQTNEKLFF. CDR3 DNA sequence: TGTGCCAGCAGCGTACATTCACAAACTAATGAAAAACTGTTTTTT.